This TCR beta chain was found in a study of HIV-infected patients and healthy controls. This clonotype was seen ten or more times. All unsorted peripheral T cells were captured because whole blood was used without fractionation. Alpha and beta constant-region primers primed reverse transcription of about 500 ng RNA. Separate chain-specific third strand synthesis with multiplexing indices produced the alpha and beta libraries. A 5' RACE adapter with a random hexamer and the SP2 primer site was joined to cDNA. Each molecule carried a 12-nucleotide identifier made of two joined random hexamers added before amplification. TCRdb ran MiXCR on the 5' RACE reads and lists one entry per CDR3 protein. The data hold approximately 11,000 distinct CDR3 sequences, with about 5.1% observed a single time. This TCR came from an adult in good health. Specimen: blood.

The CDR3 DNA is TGTGCCAGTAGTGTACCCCAGGCCAGGGGCTATGGCTACACCTTC. Translated, it gives CASSVPQARGYGYTF. The V gene is TRBV19, the J gene TRBJ1-2, with a tentative D call TRBD1 (6 bases). The CDR3 length is 15 residues. The V end lost 5 bases, the J end lost 4 bases, and 17 bases lay between the germline ends. Germline V CDR1 and CDR2: LNHDA, SQIVND (reference sequence).